The 22 T cell receptor beta chains below come from one sample, sequenced in a study of T cells in Graves' hyperthyroidism and ophthalmopathy. Amplification targeted TCR beta CDR3 regions from RNA transcripts. TCR CDR3 regions were first amplified by RT-PCR with HTBI primers. Each CDR3 protein gets one entry after TCRdb re-called the multiplex PCR reads with MiXCR. The sample lists around 600,000 distinct CDR3 sequences, about 15% occurring once. The source material was blood. The receptors originated from a woman aged 50 to 60 with Graves' ophthalmopathy.

A word on this clonotype: This sequence may be a read error, since a much larger clone differs from it by one base. The chain couples TRBV11-3 to TRBJ1-3; a possible D gene is TRBD1 (6 bases). Germline V gene data show CDR1 as SGHNT and CDR2 as YENEEA. V was shortened by 1 base and J by 3 bases, with 7 bases between the two germline ends. The CDR3 is 14 residues long. CDR3: CASSLARGGNTIYF. CDR3 DNA sequence: TGTGCCAGCAGCTTAGCCAGGGGTGGAAACACCATATATTTT. Together with reference TRBV11-3 and TRBJ1-3, the CDR3 gives the full variable domain: EAGVVQSPRYKIIEKKQPVAFWCNPISGHNTLYWYLQNLGQGPELLIRYENEEAVDDSQLPKDRFSAERLKGVDSTLKIQPAELGDSAVYLCASSLARGGNTIYFGEGSWLTVV.

The gene calls are TRBV20-1 and TRBJ2-7, with TRBD2 identical over 10 bases. Germline trimming cut 5 bases from V and 3 bases from J; bases unmatched to any gene: 7. Germline-derived CDR1 and CDR2 are DFQATT and SNEGSKA (reference sequence). The CDR3 runs 14 residues. CDR3 loop: CSASRAGGVYEQYF. CDR3 nucleotides: TGCAGTGCTTCTAGAGCGGGAGGGGTCTACGAGCAGTACTTC.

The chain carries TRBV6-1 and TRBJ2-2, with TRBD1 identical over 8 bases. V lost 7 bases, J lost 3 bases, and 13 bases stayed unmatched. Germline V gene lookup returns CDR1 MNHNS and CDR2 SASEGT. The CDR3 extends over 17 amino acids. Here the CDR3 reads CASNPRWTGIYTGELFF. Here the CDR3 DNA reads TGTGCCAGCAATCCAAGGTGGACAGGGATTTACACCGGGGAGCTGTTTTTT.

This chain joins TRBV20-1 and TRBJ1-5, with 7 bases fitting TRBD1. In germline, CDR1 is DFQATT, CDR2 SNEGSKA (reference sequence). The CDR3 is made up of 13 amino acids. The trim removed 3 bases at V and 9 bases at J, leaving 8 bases unmatched. The CDR3: CSASMTGTGPQHF. As DNA, the CDR3 is TGCAGTGCTAGTATGACAGGGACTGGGCCCCAGCATTTT.

The chain couples TRBV4-3 to TRBJ2-1; TRBD2 agrees at 7 bases. The CDR3 is 16 amino acids. Unmatched junction bases numbered 15, after V lost 0 bases and J lost 13 bases. Germline CDR1 LGHNA, CDR2 YSLEER. CDR3 nucleotide sequence: TGCGCCAGCAGCCAAGATTTTAGGGGAGGGGAAGAGACCCAGTTCTTC. Protein product: CASSQDFRGGEETQFF.

V is TRBV28 and J is TRBJ1-1, with D uncertain. V lost 2 bases and J lost 5, with 15 bases in between. CDR3 length equals 15 residues. The germline gives CDR1 MDHEN, CDR2 SYDVKM. For the CDR3, the DNA is TGTGCCAGCAGTTTAGCCTCACCAATGAGGACTGAAGCTTTCTTT. Translated, it gives CASSLASPMRTEAFF.

This chain connects TRBV6-2 or TRBV6-3 to TRBJ1-2; tentatively, D is TRBD1 (6 bases). Germline V gene sequence: CDR1 MNHEY, CDR2 SVGEGT. This CDR3 region has 14 residues. V dropped 7 bases and J dropped 8 bases, with 20 bases sitting between them. CDR3 residues: CASTKIQGSGGYTF. CDR3 DNA: TGTGCCAGCACCAAAATTCAGGGGAGTGGCGGCTACACCTTC.

There are a few counts of this clonotype. V gene TRBV3-2 combines with J gene TRBJ2-1; the table's TRBD2 call for D was not verified on the DNA. TRBV3-2 is a known pseudogene. This CDR3 has 16 residues. The CDR3 spells CASSQDRTSGSNEQFF. CDR3 in DNA: TGTGCCAGCAGCCAAGATAGGACTAGCGGGAGTAATGAGCAGTTCTTC.

This clonotype was detected ten times or more. The V and J genes are TRBV20-1 and TRBJ2-5; a weak D match, TRBD1 (6 bases). Germline values: CDR1 DFQATT, CDR2 SNEGSKA (reference sequence). The length of the CDR3 is 14 residues. V lost 5 bases and J 1 base, leaving 14 bases between the germline ends. The CDR3 DNA reads as TGCAGTGCTCCCCCATACAGGGTCCAAGAGACCCAGTACTTC. Amino acid sequence: CSAPPYRVQETQYF.

This clonotype was seen a handful of times. The gene calls are TRBV6-1 and TRBJ2-2; D could derive from TRBD1 or TRBD2 (5 bases each). CDR3 length: 15 amino acids. From germline, CDR1 is MNHNS and CDR2 SASEGT. Between the trimmed V and J ends, which lost 5 bases and 4 bases, there was a span of 14 bases. In nucleotides, the CDR3 is TGTGCCAGCAGTTACACTAGGGGTGGCACCGGGGAGCTGTTTTTT. Protein sequence: CASSYTRGGTGELFF.

In this sample, this clonotype turned up a few times. The chain joins TRBV6-1 to TRBJ1-2; possibly TRBD1 for D (5 bases). Germline CDR1 and CDR2: MNHNS and SASEGT. V gave up 6 bases and J gave up 5 bases, with 19 bases separating them. CDR3 length equals 15 residues. Written as DNA, the CDR3 is TGTGCCAGCAGCTGGGGACGGCGGGTTTGGTATGGCTACACCTTC. This sequence encodes CASSWGRRVWYGYTF.

Remarks on this clonotype: This may be a read error, as it is one base from a much larger clone. The rearrangement uses TRBV24-1 and TRBJ1-3; D is unclear. V was cut by 3 bases and J by 3 bases, with 8 bases left in between. There are 14 residues in the CDR3. CDR1 is KGHDR and CDR2 is SFDVKD in the germline V gene. The CDR3 bases are TGTGCCACCAGTGATCCGGCCGTTGGAAACACCATATATTTT. Residues: CATSDPAVGNTIYF.

This clonotype was detected only a few times. CDR3 loop: CASSYPHGGGRNTGELFF. The CDR3 nucleotides are TGTGCCAGCAGTTACCCCCACGGAGGGGGCCGAAACACCGGGGAGCTGTTTTTT. The V gene is TRBV6-2 or TRBV6-3, the J gene TRBJ2-2; possibly TRBD1 for D (7 bases). Trimming took 2 bases from V and 2 from J, leaving 18 bases between them. The germline V gene encodes CDR1 MNHEY and CDR2 SVGEGT. The length of the CDR3 is 18 residues.

This clonotype was observed many times. The rearrangement uses TRBV20-1 and TRBJ2-1; 10 bases align to TRBD2. Trimming at V came to 6 bases and at J to 13 bases, leaving 12 bases not matched to a gene. The CDR3 sequence is 13 residues long. Germline V lookup: CDR1 DFQATT, CDR2 SNEGSKA (reference sequence). CDR3 loop: CSAQQPSGSLQFF. CDR3 nucleotide sequence: TGCAGTGCCCAGCAACCTAGCGGGAGCTTACAGTTCTTC.

This clonotype was picked up many times. This rearrangement joins TRBV12-3 or TRBV12-4 to TRBJ2-3; D gene unclear. V was cut by 2 bases and J by 2 bases, with 5 bases left in between. The CDR3 has 13 amino acids. Here the CDR3 reads CASSLKNTDTQYF. The CDR3, as DNA: TGTGCCAGCAGTTTAAAGAACACAGATACGCAGTATTTT.

The chain couples TRBV6-2 or TRBV6-3 to TRBJ2-1; 7 bases are shared with TRBD2. There are 17 residues in the CDR3. V lost 4 bases and J lost 3; bases outside the gene matches: 12. In germline, CDR1 is MNHEY, CDR2 SVGEGT. Here the CDR3 DNA reads TGTGCCAGCAGTTCTAATCTACCGGGACTACACTACAATGAGCAGTTCTTC. Translated: CASSSNLPGLHYNEQFF.

The CDR3 DNA is TGTGCCAGCGGGGGGGGTGAGCAGTTCTTC. Its translation is CASGGGEQFF. The rearrangement joins TRBV2 to TRBJ2-1, with TRBD2 matching 7 bases. CDR3 length equals 10 residues. The V gene end was trimmed by 8 bases and the J gene end by 9 bases; junction bases not matched to a gene: 1. Germline loops: CDR1 SNHLY, CDR2 FYNNEI.

Points on this clonotype: At one end the junction does not follow the germline gene, possibly because of a read error. The V call is TRBV5-8, the J call TRBJ1-5; no reliable D call. Germline CDR1 SGHTS, CDR2 YDEGEE. CDR3 length: 13 amino acids. CDR3 residues: CAGSQDSNQPQHF. DNA of the CDR3: TGTGCCGGCAGCCAGGACTCGAATCAGCCCCAGCATTTT.

This clonotype came up many times. The chain uses TRBV20-1 and TRBJ2-3; either TRBD1 or TRBD2 may supply D (5 bases each). The CDR3 extends over 14 amino acids. Germline values: CDR1 DFQATT, CDR2 SNEGSKA (reference sequence). Trimming cost V 3 bases and J 2 bases, with 12 bases left between them. CDR3 region: CSARGTHTTDTQYF. The CDR3 DNA reads TGCAGTGCTAGGGGGACCCACACCACAGATACGCAGTATTTT.

The V gene is TRBV24-1, the J gene TRBJ2-7, with a weak D call TRBD1 (6 bases). The CDR3 contains 15 residues. Deletions cut 3 bases from V and 3 bases from J, with 14 bases between. CDR1 and CDR2 (germline): KGHDR, SFDVKD. As DNA, the CDR3 is TGTGCCACCAGTGATGGGACATTTTGGGACTACGAGCAGTACTTC. It translates to CATSDGTFWDYEQYF.

This clonotype was seen at least ten times. The chain couples TRBV20-1 to TRBJ2-1; the match to TRBD2 covers 10 bases. The CDR3 is 14 amino acids. Germline V gene lookup returns CDR1 DFQATT and CDR2 SNEGSKA (reference sequence). V dropped 6 bases and J dropped 9; count of bases not matched to a gene: 11. The CDR3 sequence: CSASGASGSLEQFF. The CDR3 DNA follows: TGCAGTGCCTCGGGGGCTAGCGGGAGCCTTGAGCAGTTCTTC.

This clonotype has more than one count but fewer than ten. This sequence joins TRBV6-2 or TRBV6-3 and TRBJ2-1, with 7 bases fitting TRBD2. Trimming at V came to 1 base and at J to 4 bases, leaving 10 bases not matched to a gene. The CDR3 runs 17 residues. The germline V gene encodes CDR1 MNHEY and CDR2 SVGEGT. The CDR3 DNA is TGTGCCAGCAGTTACTGGGACTCTCTAGCGGCGTACAATGAGCAGTTCTTC. Its translation: CASSYWDSLAAYNEQFF.